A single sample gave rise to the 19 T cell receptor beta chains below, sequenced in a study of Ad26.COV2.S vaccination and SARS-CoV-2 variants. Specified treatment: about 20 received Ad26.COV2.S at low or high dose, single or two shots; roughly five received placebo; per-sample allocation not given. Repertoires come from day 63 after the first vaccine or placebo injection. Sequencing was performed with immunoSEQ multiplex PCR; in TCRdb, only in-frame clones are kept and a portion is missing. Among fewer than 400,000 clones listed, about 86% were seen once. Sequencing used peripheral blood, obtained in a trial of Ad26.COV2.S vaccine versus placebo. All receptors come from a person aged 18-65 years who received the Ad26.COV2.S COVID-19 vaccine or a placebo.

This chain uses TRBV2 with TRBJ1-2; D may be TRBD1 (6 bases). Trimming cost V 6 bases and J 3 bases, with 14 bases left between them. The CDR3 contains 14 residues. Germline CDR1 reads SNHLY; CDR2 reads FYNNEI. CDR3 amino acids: CASRGQSGYYGYTF. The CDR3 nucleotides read TGTGCCAGCAGAGGACAGAGCGGGTACTATGGCTACACCTTC.

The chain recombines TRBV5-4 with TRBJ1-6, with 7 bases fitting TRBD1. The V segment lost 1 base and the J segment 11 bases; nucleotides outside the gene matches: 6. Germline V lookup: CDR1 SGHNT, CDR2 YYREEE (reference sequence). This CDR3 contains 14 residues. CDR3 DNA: TGTGCCAGCAGCTTGACAGGGGAGGATACACCCCTCCACTTT. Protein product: CASSLTGEDTPLHF.

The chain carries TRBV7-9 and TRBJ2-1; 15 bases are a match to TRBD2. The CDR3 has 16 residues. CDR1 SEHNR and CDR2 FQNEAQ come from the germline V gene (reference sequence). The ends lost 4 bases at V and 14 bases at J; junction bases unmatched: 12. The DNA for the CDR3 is TGTGCCAGCAGCTGGGAGACGGGACTAGCGGGGGGATCGAAGTTCTTC. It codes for CASSWETGLAGGSKFF. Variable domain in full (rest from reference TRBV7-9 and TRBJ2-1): DTGVSQNPRHKITKRGQNVTFRCDPISEHNRLYWYRQTLGQGPEFLTYFQNEAQLEKSRLLSDRFSAERPKGSFSTLEIQRTEQGDSAMYLCASSWETGLAGGSKFFGPGTRLTVL.

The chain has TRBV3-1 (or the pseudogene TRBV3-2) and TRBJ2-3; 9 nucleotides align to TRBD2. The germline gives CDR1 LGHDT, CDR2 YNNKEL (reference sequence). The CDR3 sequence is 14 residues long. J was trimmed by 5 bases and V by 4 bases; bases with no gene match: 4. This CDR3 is CASSRGTSLDTQYF. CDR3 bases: TGTGCCAGCAGCCGCGGGACTAGCTTAGATACGCAGTATTTT.

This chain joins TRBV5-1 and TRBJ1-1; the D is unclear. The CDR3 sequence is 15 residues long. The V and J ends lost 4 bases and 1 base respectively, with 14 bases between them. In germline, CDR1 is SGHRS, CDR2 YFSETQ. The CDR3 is CASSRPQVPNTEAFF. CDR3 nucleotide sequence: TGCGCCAGCAGCCGGCCCCAGGTTCCGAACACTGAAGCTTTCTTT.

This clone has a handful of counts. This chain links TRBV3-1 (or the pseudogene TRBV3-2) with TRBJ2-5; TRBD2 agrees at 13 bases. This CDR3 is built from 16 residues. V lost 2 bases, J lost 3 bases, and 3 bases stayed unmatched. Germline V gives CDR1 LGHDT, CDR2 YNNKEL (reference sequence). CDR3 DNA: TGTGCCAGCAGCCAACGACTAGCGGGGGGTAAAGAGACCCAGTACTTC. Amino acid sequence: CASSQRLAGGKETQYF.

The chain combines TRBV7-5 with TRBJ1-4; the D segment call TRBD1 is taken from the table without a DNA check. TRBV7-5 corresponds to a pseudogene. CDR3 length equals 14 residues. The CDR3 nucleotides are TGTGTCAGAAGCTTTGGCAGGGCAAATGAAAAACTGTTTTTT. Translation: CVRSFGRANEKLFF.

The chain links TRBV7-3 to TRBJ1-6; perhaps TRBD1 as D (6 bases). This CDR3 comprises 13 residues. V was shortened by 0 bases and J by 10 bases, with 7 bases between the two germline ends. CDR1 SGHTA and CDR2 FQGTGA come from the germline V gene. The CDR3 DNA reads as TGTGCCAGCAGCTTAACGGGACAATCACCCCTCCACTTT. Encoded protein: CASSLTGQSPLHF.

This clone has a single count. The CDR3 bases are TGTGCCAGCAGCAGACTAGCGTTCTCCACTGATACGCAGTATTTT. This encodes CASSRLAFSTDTQYF. J is TRBJ2-3 and V is TRBV7-2; 8 nucleotides match TRBD2. This CDR3 comprises 15 residues. In germline, CDR1 is SGHTA, CDR2 FQGNSA. Trimming at V came to 5 bases and at J to 6 bases, leaving 10 bases not matched to a gene.

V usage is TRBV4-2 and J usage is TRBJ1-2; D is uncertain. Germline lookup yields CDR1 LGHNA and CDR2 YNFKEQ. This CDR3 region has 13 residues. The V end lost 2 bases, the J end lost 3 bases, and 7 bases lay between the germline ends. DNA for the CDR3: TGTGCCAGCAGCCAACTGACGGACTATGGCTACACCTTC. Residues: CASSQLTDYGYTF.

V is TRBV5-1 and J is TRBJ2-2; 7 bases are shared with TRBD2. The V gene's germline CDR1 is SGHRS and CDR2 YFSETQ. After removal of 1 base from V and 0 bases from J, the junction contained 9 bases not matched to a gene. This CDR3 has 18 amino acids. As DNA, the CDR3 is TGCGCCAGCAGCTTGTTTTGGGGGGGAAGCACGAACACCGGGGAGCTGTTTTTT. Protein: CASSLFWGGSTNTGELFF.

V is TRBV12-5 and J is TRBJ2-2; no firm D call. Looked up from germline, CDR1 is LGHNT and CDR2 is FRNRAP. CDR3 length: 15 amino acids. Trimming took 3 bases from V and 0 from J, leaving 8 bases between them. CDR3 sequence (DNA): TGTGCTAGTGGTTTAGGCATTTCGAACACCGGGGAGCTGTTTTTT. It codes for CASGLGISNTGELFF.

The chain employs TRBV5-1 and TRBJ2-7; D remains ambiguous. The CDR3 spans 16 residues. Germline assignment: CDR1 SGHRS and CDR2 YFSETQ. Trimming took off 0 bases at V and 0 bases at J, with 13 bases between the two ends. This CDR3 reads CASSLAGGRSSYEQYF. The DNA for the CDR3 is TGCGCCAGCAGCTTGGCCGGCGGTAGGAGCTCCTACGAGCAGTACTTC. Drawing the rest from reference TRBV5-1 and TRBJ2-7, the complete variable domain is KAGVTQTPRYLIKTRGQQVTLSCSPISGHRSVSWYQQTPGQGLQFLFEYFSETQRNKGNFPGRFSGRQFSNSRSEMNVSTLELGDSALYLCASSLAGGRSSYEQYFGPGTRLTVT.

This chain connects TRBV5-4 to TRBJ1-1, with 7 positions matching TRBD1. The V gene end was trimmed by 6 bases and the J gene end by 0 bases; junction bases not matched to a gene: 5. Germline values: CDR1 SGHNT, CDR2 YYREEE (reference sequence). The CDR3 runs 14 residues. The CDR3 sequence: CASKTGEMNTEAFF. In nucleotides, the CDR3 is TGTGCCAGCAAAACAGGGGAAATGAACACTGAAGCTTTCTTT.

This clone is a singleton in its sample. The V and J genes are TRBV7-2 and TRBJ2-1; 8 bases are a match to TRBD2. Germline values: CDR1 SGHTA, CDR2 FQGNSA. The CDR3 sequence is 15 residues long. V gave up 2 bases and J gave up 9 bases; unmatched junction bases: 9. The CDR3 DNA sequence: TGTGCCAGCAGCTTACGACTAGCGCACCCGGGTGAGCAGTTCTTC. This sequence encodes CASSLRLAHPGEQFF.

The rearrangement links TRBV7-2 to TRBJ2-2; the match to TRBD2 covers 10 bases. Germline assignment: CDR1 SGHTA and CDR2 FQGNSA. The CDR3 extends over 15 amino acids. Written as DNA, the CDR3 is TGTGGTGGTAGCGGGGGGCCGAGTAACACCGGGGAGCTGTTTTTT. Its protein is CGGSGGPSNTGELFF.

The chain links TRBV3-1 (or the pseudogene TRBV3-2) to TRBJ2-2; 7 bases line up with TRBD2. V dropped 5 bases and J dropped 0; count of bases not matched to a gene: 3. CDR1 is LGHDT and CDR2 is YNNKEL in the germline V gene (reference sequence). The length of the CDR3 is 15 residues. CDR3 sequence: CASSESGANTGELFF. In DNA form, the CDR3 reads TGTGCCAGCAGCGAGAGCGGGGCGAACACCGGGGAGCTGTTTTTT.

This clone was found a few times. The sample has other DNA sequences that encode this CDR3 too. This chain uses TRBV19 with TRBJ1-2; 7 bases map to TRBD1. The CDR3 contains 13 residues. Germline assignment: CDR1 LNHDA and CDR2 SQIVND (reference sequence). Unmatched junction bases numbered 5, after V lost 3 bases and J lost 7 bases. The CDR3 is CASSITQGSGYTF. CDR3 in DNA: TGTGCCAGTAGTATCACACAGGGGTCTGGCTACACCTTC.

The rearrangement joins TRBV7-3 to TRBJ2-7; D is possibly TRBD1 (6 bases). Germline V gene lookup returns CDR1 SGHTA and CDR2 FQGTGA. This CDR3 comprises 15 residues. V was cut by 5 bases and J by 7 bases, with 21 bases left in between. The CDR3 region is CASSLLGGYRTEQYF. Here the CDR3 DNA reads TGTGCCAGCAGCCTACTAGGGGGATACCGTACGGAGCAGTACTTC.